Below are 2 T cell receptor beta chains sequenced from a single sample in a study of PD-L1 blockade in urothelial cancer (dated by TCRdb to 2017 to 2019). Library method: the immunoSEQ multiplex PCR assay. Sourced from immuneACCESS, this table was stored by TCRdb with only in-frame sequences that have V and J called. A share of the clones is absent; for the studies checked, an unresolved V gene accounts for under half, and the remainder has no known explanation. In all, the sample holds some 84,000 clones, and 82% of those were seen once. The ten largest clones represent 9% to 9.5% of the sample. Sequenced here: PBMCs, sampled around atezolizumab (anti-PD-L1) treatment. All receptors derive from a man in his 70s with urothelial cancer.

V usage is TRBV4-2 and J usage is TRBJ2-2; 10 bases line up with TRBD2. The length of the CDR3 is 15 residues. The V and J ends lost 2 bases and 3 bases, in that order; junction bases with no gene match: 0. Germline V gives CDR1 LGHNA, CDR2 YNFKEQ. The CDR3 here is CASSQLAGDTGELFF. As DNA, the CDR3 is TGTGCCAGCAGCCAACTAGCGGGGGACACCGGGGAGCTGTTTTTT.

This chain joins TRBV5-1 and TRBJ2-2; D is perhaps TRBD1 (5 bases). Germline V gene sequence: CDR1 SGHRS, CDR2 YFSETQ. V lost 8 bases to trimming and J lost 2 bases, with 16 bases between them. The CDR3 has 15 amino acids. As DNA, the CDR3 is TGCGCCAGTCGAATTGGGGCCCCCAACACCGGGGAGCTGTTTTTT. Translated, it gives CASRIGAPNTGELFF.